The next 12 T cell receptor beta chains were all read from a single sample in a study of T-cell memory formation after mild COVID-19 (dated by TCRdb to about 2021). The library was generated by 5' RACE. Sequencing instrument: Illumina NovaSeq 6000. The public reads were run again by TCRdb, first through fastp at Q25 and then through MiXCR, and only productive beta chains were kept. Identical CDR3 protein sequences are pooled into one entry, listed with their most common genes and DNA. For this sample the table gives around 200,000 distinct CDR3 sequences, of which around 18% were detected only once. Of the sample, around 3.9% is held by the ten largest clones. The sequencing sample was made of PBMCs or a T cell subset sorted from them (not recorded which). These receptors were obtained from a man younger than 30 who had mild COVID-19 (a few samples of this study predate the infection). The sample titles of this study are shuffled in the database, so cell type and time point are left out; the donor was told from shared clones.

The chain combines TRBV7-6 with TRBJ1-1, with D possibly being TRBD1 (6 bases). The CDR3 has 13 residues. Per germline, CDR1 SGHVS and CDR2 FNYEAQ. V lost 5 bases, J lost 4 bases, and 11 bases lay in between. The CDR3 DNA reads TGTGCCAGCAGCCGTTACAGGGCCACTGAAGCTTTCTTT. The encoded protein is CASSRYRATEAFF. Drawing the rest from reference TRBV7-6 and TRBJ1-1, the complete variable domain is GAGVSQSPRYKVTKRGQDVALRCDPISGHVSLYWYRQALGQGPEFLTYFNYEAQQDKSGLPNDRFSAERPEGSISTLTIQRTEQRDSAMYRCASSRYRATEAFFGQGTRLTVV.

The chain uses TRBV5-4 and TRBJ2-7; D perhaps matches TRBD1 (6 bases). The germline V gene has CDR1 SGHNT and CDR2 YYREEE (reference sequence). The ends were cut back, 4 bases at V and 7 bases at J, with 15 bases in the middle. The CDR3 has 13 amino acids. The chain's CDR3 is CASSQFSGTEQYV. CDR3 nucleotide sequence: TGTGCCAGCAGCCAGTTCTCCGGGACAGAGCAGTACGTC.

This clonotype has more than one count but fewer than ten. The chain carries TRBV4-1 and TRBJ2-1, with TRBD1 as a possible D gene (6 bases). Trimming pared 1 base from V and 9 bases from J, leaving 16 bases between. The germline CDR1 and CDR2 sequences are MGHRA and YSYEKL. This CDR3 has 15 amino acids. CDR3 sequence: CASSQGAGDWSEQFF. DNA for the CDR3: TGCGCCAGCAGCCAAGGGGCAGGGGATTGGAGTGAGCAGTTCTTC.

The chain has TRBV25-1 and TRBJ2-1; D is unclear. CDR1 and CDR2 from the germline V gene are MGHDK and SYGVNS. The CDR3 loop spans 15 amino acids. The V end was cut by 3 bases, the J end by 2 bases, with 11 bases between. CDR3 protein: CASSDPQPTYNEQFF. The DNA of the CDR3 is TGTGCCAGCAGTGACCCCCAGCCTACCTACAATGAGCAGTTCTTC. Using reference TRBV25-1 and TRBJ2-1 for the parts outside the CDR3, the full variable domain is EADIYQTPRYLVIGTGKKITLECSQTMGHDKMYWYQQDPGMELHLIHYSYGVNSTEKGDLSSESTVSRIRTEHFPLTLESARPSHTSQYLCASSDPQPTYNEQFFGPGTRLTVL.

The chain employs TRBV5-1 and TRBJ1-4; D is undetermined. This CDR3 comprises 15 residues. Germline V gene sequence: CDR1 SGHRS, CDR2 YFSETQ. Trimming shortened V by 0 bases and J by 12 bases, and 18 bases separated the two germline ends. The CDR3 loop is CASSLVGPPLAELFF. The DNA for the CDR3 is TGCGCCAGCAGCTTGGTCGGCCCGCCGTTAGCGGAACTGTTTTTT.

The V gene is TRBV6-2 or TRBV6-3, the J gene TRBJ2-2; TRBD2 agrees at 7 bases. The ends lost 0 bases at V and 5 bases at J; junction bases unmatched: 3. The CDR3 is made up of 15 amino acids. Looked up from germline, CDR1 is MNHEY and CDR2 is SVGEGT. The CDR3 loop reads CASSYSRAGTGELFF. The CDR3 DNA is TGTGCCAGCAGTTACTCGAGAGCGGGAACCGGGGAGCTGTTTTTT.

CDR3 residues: CSADRGLNYGYTF. CDR3 bases: TGCAGTGCTGACAGGGGGCTAAACTATGGCTACACCTTC. The rearrangement uses TRBV20-1 and TRBJ1-2, with 10 bases identical to TRBD1. J was trimmed by 2 bases and V by 5 bases; bases with no gene match: 2. The CDR3 totals 13 residues. Germline V CDR1 and CDR2: DFQATT, SNEGSKA (reference sequence).

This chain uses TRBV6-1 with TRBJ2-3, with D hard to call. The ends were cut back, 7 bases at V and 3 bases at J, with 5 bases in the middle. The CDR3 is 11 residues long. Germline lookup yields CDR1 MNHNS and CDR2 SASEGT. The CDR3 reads CASKETDTQYF. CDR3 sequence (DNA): TGTGCCAGCAAGGAGACAGATACGCAGTATTTT.

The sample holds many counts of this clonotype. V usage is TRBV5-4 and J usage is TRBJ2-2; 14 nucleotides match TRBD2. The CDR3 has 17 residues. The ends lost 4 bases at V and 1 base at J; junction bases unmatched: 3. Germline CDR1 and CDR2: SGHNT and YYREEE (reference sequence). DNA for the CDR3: TGTGCCAGCAGCCCCGGACTAGCGGGGGGGAACACCGGGGAGCTGTTTTTT. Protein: CASSPGLAGGNTGELFF. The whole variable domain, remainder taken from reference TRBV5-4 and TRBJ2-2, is ETGVTQSPTHLIKTRGQQVTLRCSSQSGHNTVSWYQQALGQGPQFIFQYYREEENGRGNFPPRFSGLQFPNYSSELNVNALELDDSALYLCASSPGLAGGNTGELFFGEGSRLTVL.

The CDR3 bases are TGTGCCATCAGTGTGGGGGCTTGGGATACGCAGTATTTT. This gives the protein CAISVGAWDTQYF. The V and J genes are TRBV10-3 and TRBJ2-3; a weak D match, TRBD1 (6 bases). The CDR3 runs 13 residues. V shed 4 bases and J shed 6 bases, with 11 bases lying between them. Germline-derived CDR1 and CDR2 are ENHRY and SYGVKD.

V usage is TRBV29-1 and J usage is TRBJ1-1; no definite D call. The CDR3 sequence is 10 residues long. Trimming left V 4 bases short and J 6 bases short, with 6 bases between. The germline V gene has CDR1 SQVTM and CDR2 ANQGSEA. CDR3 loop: CSVGEPEAFF. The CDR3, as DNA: TGCAGCGTTGGCGAACCTGAAGCTTTCTTT. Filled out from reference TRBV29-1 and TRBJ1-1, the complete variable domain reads SAVISQKPSRDICQRGTSLTIQCQVDSQVTMMFWYRQQPGQSLTLIATANQGSEATYESGFVIDKFPISRPNLTFSTLTVSNMSPEDSSIYLCSVGEPEAFFGQGTRLTVV.

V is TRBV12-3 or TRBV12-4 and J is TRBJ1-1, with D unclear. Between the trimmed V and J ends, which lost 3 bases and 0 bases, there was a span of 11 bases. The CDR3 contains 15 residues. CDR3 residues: CASSFSAMMNTEAFF. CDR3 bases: TGTGCCAGCAGTTTTTCTGCGATGATGAACACTGAAGCTTTCTTT.